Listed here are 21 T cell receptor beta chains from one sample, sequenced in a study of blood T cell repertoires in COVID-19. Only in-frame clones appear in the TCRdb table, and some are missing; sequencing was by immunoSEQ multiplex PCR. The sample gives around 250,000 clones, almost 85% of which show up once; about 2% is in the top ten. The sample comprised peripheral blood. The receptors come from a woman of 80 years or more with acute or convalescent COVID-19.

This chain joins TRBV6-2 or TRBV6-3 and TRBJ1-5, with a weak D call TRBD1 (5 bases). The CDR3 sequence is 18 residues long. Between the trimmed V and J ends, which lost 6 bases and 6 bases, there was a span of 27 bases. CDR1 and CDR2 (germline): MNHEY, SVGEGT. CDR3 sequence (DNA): TGTGCCAGCAGCCAACACCACGCGGGACTGAAACGCGGTCAGCCCCAGCATTTT. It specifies CASSQHHAGLKRGQPQHF.

The CDR3 spells CASSYGGRDSYEQYF. DNA for the CDR3: TGTGCCAGCAGCTACGGGGGGCGGGACTCCTACGAGCAGTACTTC. The rearrangement links TRBV7-9 to TRBJ2-7; a possible D gene is TRBD2 (7 bases). Trimming cost V 4 bases and J 0 bases, with 13 bases left between them. The CDR3 extends over 15 amino acids. Germline V CDR1 and CDR2: SEHNR, FQNEAQ (reference sequence).

As DNA, the CDR3 is TGTGCCAGCAGGGGTGGCGGCGAGCAGTACTTC. It codes for CASRGGGEQYF. V gene TRBV27 combines with J gene TRBJ2-7; D is ambiguous. The germline gives CDR1 MNHEY, CDR2 SMNVEV (reference sequence). V was clipped by 6 bases and J by 6 bases, with 9 bases between them. The CDR3 loop spans 11 amino acids.

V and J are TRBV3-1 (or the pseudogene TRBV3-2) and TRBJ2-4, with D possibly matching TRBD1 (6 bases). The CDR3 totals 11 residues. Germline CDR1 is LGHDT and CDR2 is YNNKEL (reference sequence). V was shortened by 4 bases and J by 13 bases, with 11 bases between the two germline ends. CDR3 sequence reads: CASSLQGTQYF. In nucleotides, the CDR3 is TGTGCCAGCAGCCTTCAGGGGACACAGTACTTC.

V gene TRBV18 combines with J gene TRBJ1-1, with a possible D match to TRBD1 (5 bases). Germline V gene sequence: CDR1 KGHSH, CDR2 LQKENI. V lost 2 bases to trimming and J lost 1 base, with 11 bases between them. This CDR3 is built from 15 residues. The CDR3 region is CASSPDRQTNTEAFF. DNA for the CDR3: TGTGCCAGCTCACCAGATCGACAGACGAACACTGAAGCTTTCTTT.

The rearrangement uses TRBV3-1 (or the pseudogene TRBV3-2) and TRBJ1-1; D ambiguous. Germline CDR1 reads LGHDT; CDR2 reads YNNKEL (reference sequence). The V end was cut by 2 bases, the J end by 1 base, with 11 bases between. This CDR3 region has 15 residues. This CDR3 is CASSQNPVPNTEAFF. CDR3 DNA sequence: TGTGCCAGCAGCCAAAATCCGGTACCGAACACTGAAGCTTTCTTT.

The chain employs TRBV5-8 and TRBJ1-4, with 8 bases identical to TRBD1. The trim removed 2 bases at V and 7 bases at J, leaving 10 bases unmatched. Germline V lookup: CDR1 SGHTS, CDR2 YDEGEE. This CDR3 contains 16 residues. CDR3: CASSFWGQVVGEKLFF. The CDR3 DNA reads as TGTGCCAGCAGCTTCTGGGGACAGGTCGTGGGTGAAAAACTGTTTTTT.

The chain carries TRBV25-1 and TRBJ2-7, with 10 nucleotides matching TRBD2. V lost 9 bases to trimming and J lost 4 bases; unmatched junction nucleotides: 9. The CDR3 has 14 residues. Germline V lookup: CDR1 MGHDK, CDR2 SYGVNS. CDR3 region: CARADSGRAYEQYF. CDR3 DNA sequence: TGTGCCAGGGCAGACAGCGGGAGGGCTTACGAGCAGTACTTC.

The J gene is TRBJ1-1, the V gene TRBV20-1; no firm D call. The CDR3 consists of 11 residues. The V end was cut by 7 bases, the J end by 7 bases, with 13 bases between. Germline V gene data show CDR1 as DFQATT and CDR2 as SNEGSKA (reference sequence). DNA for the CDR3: TGCAGTGGCACGTCGGGGAGTGAAGCTTTCTTT. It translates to CSGTSGSEAFF.

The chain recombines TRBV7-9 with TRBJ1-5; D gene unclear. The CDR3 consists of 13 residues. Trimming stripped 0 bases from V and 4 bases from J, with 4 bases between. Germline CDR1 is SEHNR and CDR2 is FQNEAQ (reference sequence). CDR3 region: CASSLAANQPQHF. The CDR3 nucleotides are TGTGCCAGCAGCTTAGCCGCGAATCAGCCCCAGCATTTT.

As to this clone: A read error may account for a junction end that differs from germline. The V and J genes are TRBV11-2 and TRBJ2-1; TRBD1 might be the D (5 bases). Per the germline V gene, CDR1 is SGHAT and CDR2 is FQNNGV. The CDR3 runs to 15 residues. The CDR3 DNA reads TGTGCCAGCAGCCTAGATCTAGGGGACTACAATGAGCAGTTCTTC. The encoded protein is CASSLDLGDYNEQFF.

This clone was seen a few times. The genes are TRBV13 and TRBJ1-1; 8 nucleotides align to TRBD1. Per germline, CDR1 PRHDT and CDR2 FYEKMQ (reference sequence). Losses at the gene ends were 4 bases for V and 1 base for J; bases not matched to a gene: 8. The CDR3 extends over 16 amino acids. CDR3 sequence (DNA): TGTGCCAGCAGCTGGGCAGGGGGCATTCGGAACACTGAAGCTTTCTTT. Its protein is CASSWAGGIRNTEAFF.

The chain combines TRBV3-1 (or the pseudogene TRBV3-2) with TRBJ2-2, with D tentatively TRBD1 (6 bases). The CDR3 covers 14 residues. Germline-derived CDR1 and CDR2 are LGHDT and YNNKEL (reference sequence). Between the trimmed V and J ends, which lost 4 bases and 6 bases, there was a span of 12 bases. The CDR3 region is CASSRIEGAGELFF. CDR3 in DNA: TGTGCCAGCAGCCGGATAGAGGGGGCCGGGGAGCTGTTTTTT.

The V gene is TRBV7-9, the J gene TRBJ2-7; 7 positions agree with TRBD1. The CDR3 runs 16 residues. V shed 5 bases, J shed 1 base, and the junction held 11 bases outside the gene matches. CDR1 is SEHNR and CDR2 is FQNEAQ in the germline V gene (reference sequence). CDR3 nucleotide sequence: TGTGCCAGCAGCGTGGGTACCGGGACAGATTCCTACGAGCAGTACTTC. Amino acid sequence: CASSVGTGTDSYEQYF.

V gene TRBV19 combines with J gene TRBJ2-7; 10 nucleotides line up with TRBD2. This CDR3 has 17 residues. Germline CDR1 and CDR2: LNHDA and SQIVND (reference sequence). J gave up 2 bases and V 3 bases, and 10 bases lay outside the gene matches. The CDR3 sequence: CASSIKAGGSFPYEQYF. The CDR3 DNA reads TGTGCCAGTAGTATTAAAGCGGGAGGGTCGTTCCCCTACGAGCAGTACTTC.

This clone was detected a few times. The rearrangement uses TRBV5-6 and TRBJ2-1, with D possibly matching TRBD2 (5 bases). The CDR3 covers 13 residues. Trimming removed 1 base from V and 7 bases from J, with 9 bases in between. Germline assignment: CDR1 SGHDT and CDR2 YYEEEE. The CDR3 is CASSLFEGNEQFF. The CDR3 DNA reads TGTGCCAGCAGCTTGTTTGAGGGAAATGAGCAGTTCTTC.

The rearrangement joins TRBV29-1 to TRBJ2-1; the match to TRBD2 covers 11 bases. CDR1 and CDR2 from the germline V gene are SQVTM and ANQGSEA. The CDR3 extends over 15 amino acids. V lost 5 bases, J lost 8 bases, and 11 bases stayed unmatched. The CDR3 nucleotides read TGCAGCGTTCCGACTAGCGGGACCCTACCGGATGAGCAGTTCTTC. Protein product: CSVPTSGTLPDEQFF.

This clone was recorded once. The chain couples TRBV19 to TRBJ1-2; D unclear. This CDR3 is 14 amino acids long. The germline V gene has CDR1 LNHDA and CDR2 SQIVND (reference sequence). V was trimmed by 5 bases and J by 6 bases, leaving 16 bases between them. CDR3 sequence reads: CASSSSGTVDGYTF. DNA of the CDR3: TGTGCCAGTAGTTCCAGCGGCACAGTTGATGGCTACACCTTC. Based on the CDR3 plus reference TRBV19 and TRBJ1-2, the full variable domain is DGGITQSPKYLFRKEGQNVTLSCEQNLNHDAMYWYRQDPGQGLRLIYYSQIVNDFQKGDIAEGYSVSREKKESFPLTVTSAQKNPTAFYLCASSSSGTVDGYTFGSGTRLTVV.

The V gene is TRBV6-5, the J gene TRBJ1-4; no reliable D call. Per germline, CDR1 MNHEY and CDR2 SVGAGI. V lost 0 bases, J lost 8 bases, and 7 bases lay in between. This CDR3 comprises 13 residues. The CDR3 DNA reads TGTGCCAGCAGTTACTCCCCCGGGGAAAAACTGTTTTTT. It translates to CASSYSPGEKLFF.

The CDR3 loop reads CASSLDRNTIYF. Here the CDR3 DNA reads TGCGCCAGCAGCTTGGATCGGAACACCATATATTTT. The chain combines TRBV5-1 with TRBJ1-3; no firm D call. Germline V gene lookup returns CDR1 SGHRS and CDR2 YFSETQ. This CDR3 comprises 12 residues. The V end was cut by 0 bases, the J end by 7 bases, with 5 bases between.

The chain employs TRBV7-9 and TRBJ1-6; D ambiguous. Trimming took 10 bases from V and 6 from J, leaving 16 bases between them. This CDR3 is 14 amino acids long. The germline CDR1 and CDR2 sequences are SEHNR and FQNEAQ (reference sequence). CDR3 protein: CAIDGDYTNSPLHF. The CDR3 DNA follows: TGTGCCATAGACGGGGATTATACTAATTCACCCCTCCACTTT.